Shown below are 10 T cell receptor beta chains from a single sample sequenced in a study of blood T cells in healthy people across ages. Then a second PCR, running about 6 to 11 cycles, was carried out with a sample-barcoded 5' primer and a J-beta primer mix. From the 5' RACE reads, TCRdb called clonotypes with MiXCR, one entry per CDR3 protein. The sample includes around 700,000 distinct CDR3 sequences, more than 20% seen only once; the top ten take around 9.2%. The same data also contributed to another study, on T cells of mothers and their children.

The sequenced material came from blood. All receptors derive from a boy aged 5-17 years in good health.

The rearrangement uses TRBV4-3 and TRBJ2-3, with D tentatively TRBD2 (5 bases). CDR1 and CDR2 (germline): LGHNA, YSLEER. Deletions cut 4 bases from V and 0 bases from J, with 11 bases between. The CDR3 is 15 residues long. In nucleotides, the CDR3 is TGCGCCAGCAGCCCCGGGGTCCTTAGCACAGATACGCAGTATTTT. Protein product: CASSPGVLSTDTQYF.

The rearrangement links TRBV5-1 to TRBJ2-3; TRBD2 aligns across 10 bases. V shed 4 bases, J shed 6 bases, and the junction held 5 bases outside the gene matches. The germline gives CDR1 SGHRS, CDR2 YFSETQ. This CDR3 has 14 amino acids. CDR3 in amino acids: CASSIAGGRDTQYF. Here the CDR3 DNA reads TGCGCCAGCAGCATAGCGGGAGGTCGTGATACGCAGTATTTT.

This clonotype was detected many times. CDR3: CASSSDGGPLEQFF. The CDR3 region has the DNA TGTGCCAGCAGCTCCGACGGAGGTCCCCTTGAGCAGTTCTTC. This rearrangement joins TRBV7-2 to TRBJ2-1; perhaps TRBD2 as D (5 bases). The V end was cut by 4 bases, the J end by 9 bases, with 16 bases between. Germline V lookup: CDR1 SGHTA, CDR2 FQGNSA. CDR3 length: 14 amino acids.

This clonotype was seen a handful of times. The V and J genes are TRBV10-3 and TRBJ1-2, with 7 bases aligning to TRBD1. V trimming: 2 bases; J trimming: 3 bases; junction bases outside the gene matches: 3. The CDR3 runs to 14 residues. CDR1 ENHRY and CDR2 SYGVKD come from the germline V gene. CDR3 sequence reads: CAISETGEDYGYTF. The CDR3 nucleotides read TGTGCCATCAGTGAGACAGGGGAAGACTATGGCTACACCTTC.

The chain uses TRBV4-1 and TRBJ2-5; TRBD1 is a possible D gene (6 bases). Germline lookup yields CDR1 MGHRA and CDR2 YSYEKL. This CDR3 spans 16 amino acids. Trimming shortened V by 0 bases and J by 0 bases, and 11 bases separated the two germline ends. CDR3: CASSQDLTGYQETQYF. In nucleotides, the CDR3 is TGCGCCAGCAGCCAAGATCTAACAGGGTACCAAGAGACCCAGTACTTC.

This clonotype has a handful of counts. This chain links TRBV7-2 with TRBJ1-4; 7 bases are a match to TRBD1. CDR3 size: 15 residues. The J segment lost 3 bases and the V segment lost 5 bases, leaving 6 bases of the junction unmatched. The V gene's germline CDR1 is SGHTA and CDR2 FQGNSA. CDR3 DNA sequence: TGTGCCAGCAGCGGTACAGGGGTGGCTAATGAAAAACTGTTTTTT. Translation: CASSGTGVANEKLFF.

This sequence joins TRBV7-6 and TRBJ2-7, with 7 bases fitting TRBD1. Germline assignment: CDR1 SGHVS and CDR2 FNYEAQ. V trimming: 4 bases; J trimming: 2 bases; junction bases outside the gene matches: 11. The CDR3 covers 16 residues. The CDR3 protein is CASSSGNRGFPYEQYF. CDR3 sequence (DNA): TGTGCCAGCAGCTCCGGAAACAGGGGTTTTCCCTACGAGCAGTACTTC. The variable domain in full, completed from reference TRBV7-6 and TRBJ2-7, reads GAGVSQSPRYKVTKRGQDVALRCDPISGHVSLYWYRQALGQGPEFLTYFNYEAQQDKSGLPNDRFSAERPEGSISTLTIQRTEQRDSAMYRCASSSGNRGFPYEQYFGPGTRLTVT.

Written as DNA, the CDR3 is TGCAGCGTGGGATTTGCGGGTGCCCTCTACGAGCAGTACTTC. It translates to CSVGFAGALYEQYF. The chain recombines TRBV29-1 with TRBJ2-7, with a tentative D call TRBD2 (5 bases). The CDR3 is made up of 14 amino acids. V was cut by 6 bases and J by 3 bases, with 18 bases left in between. CDR1 SQVTM and CDR2 ANQGSEA come from the germline V gene.

V and J are TRBV9 and TRBJ2-1, with D uncertain. Deletions cut 2 bases from V and 6 bases from J, with 24 bases between. The CDR3 length is 18 residues. Germline V gene sequence: CDR1 SGDLS, CDR2 YYNGEE. The DNA of the CDR3 is TGTGCCAGCAGCGTGATAGATCTTGCTGGGCATTTAGGCAATGAGCAGTTCTTC. This gives the protein CASSVIDLAGHLGNEQFF.

The rearrangement joins TRBV10-1 to TRBJ2-5; 8 bases agree with TRBD1. Near its end, the DNA agrees better with TRBJ2-7, so the J call may be wrong. The CDR3 is made up of 14 amino acids. The germline CDR1 and CDR2 sequences are WNHNN and SYGVQD (reference sequence). CDR3 in amino acids: CASSDGAGGNEQYF. For the CDR3, the DNA is TGCGCCAGCAGTGATGGGGCAGGGGGCAACGAGCAGTACTTC.